This TCR beta chain was recovered during a study of shared clonotypes between healthy human individuals. Overall study results and limits: The authors sampled blood alone, and tissue repertoires likely differ. Generation of non-shared clonotypes was less probable than generation of clonotypes shared by all four donors.

Deletions cut 5 bases from V and 2 bases from J, with 18 bases between. From germline, CDR1 is SQVTM and CDR2 ANQGSEA. CDR3 size: 15 residues. The assay used deep level. Each subset's genomic DNA was split evenly across several immunoSEQ plates. Sequencing was performed with immunoSEQ multiplex PCR; in TCRdb, only in-frame clones are kept and a portion is missing. This sample has 2 million to 3 million clones, with approximately 94% found just once. On this clone: The antigen remains undetermined.

The chain joins TRBV29-1 to TRBJ1-1; D uncertain. This receptor was obtained from a man younger than 30 in good health. Some clones in this sample may be carry-over from other donors' samples. Material: naive CD4+ T cells from PBMCs. Subset in this sample: CD45RA+ positively selected. CDR3 loop: CSVTHPSLVNTEAFF. The DNA of the CDR3 is TGCAGCGTTACCCACCCTTCGCTCGTTAACACTGAAGCTTTCTTT.